The T cell receptor beta chain described here comes from a study of cytomegalovirus exposure and HLA in healthy donors. Across the whole study: Clustering assigned roughly 81% of the roughly 380 genotyped donors to the Caucasian-associated ancestry cluster. Findings of the study overall: TRBV6-2, TRBV6-3 and some other V segments were unresolvable in 87-base-pair reads. The availability of immune exposure information extended only to CMV serostatus. Altogether, 150 to 200 TCR beta chains were recorded as cytomegalovirus-associated.

The CDR3 spans 13 residues. Trimming removed 2 bases at V and 8 bases at J, with 15 bases between. Germline CDR1 and CDR2: SQVTM and ANQGSEA. As regards this clone: The antigen remains undetermined.

13 Jbeta primers and 60 Vbeta primers were used for the PCR. Only in-frame clones appear in the TCRdb table, and some are missing; sequencing was by immunoSEQ multiplex PCR. In the table there are 94,000 or so clones, around three quarters of which are singletons. The source of this sequence is a man in his sixties in good health and CMV-seronegative. The material sequenced was PBMCs. The chain links TRBV29-1 to TRBJ1-2; a weak D match, TRBD1 (6 bases). The CDR3 is CSVESGARIGYTF. As DNA, the CDR3 is TGCAGCGTTGAATCAGGGGCGAGAATCGGCTACACCTTC.